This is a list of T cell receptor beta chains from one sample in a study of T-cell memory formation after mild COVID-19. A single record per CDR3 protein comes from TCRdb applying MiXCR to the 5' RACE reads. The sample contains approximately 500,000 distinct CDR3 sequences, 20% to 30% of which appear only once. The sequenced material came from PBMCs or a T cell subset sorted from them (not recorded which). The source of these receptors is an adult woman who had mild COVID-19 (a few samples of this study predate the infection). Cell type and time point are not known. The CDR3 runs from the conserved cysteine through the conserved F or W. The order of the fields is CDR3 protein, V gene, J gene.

CDR3aa: CASSLEGRQYNEQFF
v_gene: TRBV5-1
j_gene: TRBJ2-1

CDR3aa: CAWDRATEAFF
v_gene: TRBV30
j_gene: TRBJ1-1

CDR3aa: CASSQDMANYGYTF
v_gene: TRBV3-1
j_gene: TRBJ1-2

CDR3aa: CASSLDGVSGEQFF
v_gene: TRBV27
j_gene: TRBJ2-1

CDR3aa: CASRETSGGYNEQFF
v_gene: TRBV2
j_gene: TRBJ2-1

CDR3aa: CASSSRFGGYTF
v_gene: TRBV12-3/TRBV12-4
j_gene: TRBJ1-2

CDR3aa: CASTSGTLGETQYF
v_gene: TRBV5-1
j_gene: TRBJ2-5

CDR3aa: CASSRDQSTDTQYF
v_gene: TRBV14
j_gene: TRBJ2-3

CDR3aa: CSVLGGQSSYEQYF
v_gene: TRBV29-1
j_gene: TRBJ2-7

CDR3aa: CASSMATGTDYGYTF
v_gene: TRBV19
j_gene: TRBJ1-2

CDR3aa: CASSPRGRGETQYF
v_gene: TRBV7-7
j_gene: TRBJ2-5

CDR3aa: CASSPRTSGSEPPYEQYF
v_gene: TRBV7-2
j_gene: TRBJ2-7

CDR3aa: CASRGTDRGDYGYTF
v_gene: TRBV6-1
j_gene: TRBJ1-2